A selection of T cell receptor beta chains follows, all from one sample in a study of CD8 T cells in Susac syndrome. TCRdb fed the immunoSEQ multiplex PCR reads into MiXCR, producing one record per CDR3 protein. The table shows some 170,000 distinct CDR3 sequences, with roughly 95% occurring only once. Input material: CD4+ T cells from PBMCs. These receptors were collected from a human donor in good health. CDR3s include the opening cysteine and the closing phenylalanine or tryptophan. Fields, in order: V gene, D gene, clone size, J gene, CDR3 protein, CDR3 DNA. D genes are given only for firm matches. Not every row has a clone size; where given, it reads once, few, many or a size class.

>TRBV5-1|TRBD2|.|TRBJ2-5
CASSPSGRPQETQYF
TGCGCCAGCAGCCCTAGCGGGAGACCCCAAGAGACCCAGTACTTC
>TRBV28|TRBD2|.|TRBJ2-1
CASRPGTSGNQREQFF
TGTGCCAGCCGTCCCGGGACTAGCGGGAATCAGCGTGAGCAGTTCTTC
>TRBV6-6|TRBD1|.|TRBJ2-7
CASSYNRGWTYEQYF
TGTGCCAGCAGTTACAACAGGGGGTGGACCTACGAGCAGTACTTC
>TRBV20-1|TRBD2|once|TRBJ2-5
CSARFRPGLAETQYF
TGCAGTGCTAGATTTCGACCGGGACTAGCAGAGACCCAGTACTTC
>TRBV18|TRBD1|.|TRBJ2-7
CASSPDRVPSYEQYF
TGTGCCAGCTCACCTGACAGGGTCCCCTCCTACGAGCAGTACTTC
>TRBV20-1|.|.|TRBJ1-5
CSASGWRDGQPQHF
TGCAGTGCTAGCGGTTGGAGGGACGGCCAGCCCCAGCATTTT
>TRBV12-3/TRBV12-4|.|.|TRBJ1-1
CASKTVGQAFF
TGTGCCAGCAAGACAGTAGGGCAAGCTTTCTTT
>TRBV2|TRBD2|once|TRBJ2-1
CASTFGGSGTYNEQFF
TGTGCCAGCACCTTCGGGGGGAGTGGAACCTACAATGAGCAGTTCTTC
>TRBV5-6|.|.|TRBJ2-3
CASSLTVTDTQYF
TGTGCCAGCAGCTTAACGGTCACAGATACGCAGTATTTT
>TRBV29-1|TRBD2|.|TRBJ2-3
CSSRPGSGADTQYF
TGCAGCTCTCGACCAGGGAGCGGGGCAGATACGCAGTATTTT
>TRBV24-1|.|.|TRBJ2-1
CATSDLLGEQFF
TGTGCCACCAGTGATTTGCTAGGGGAGCAGTTCTTC
>TRBV5-1|TRBD2|few|TRBJ2-7
CASSPGDYSYEQYF
TGCGCCAGCAGCCCCGGGGACTACTCCTACGAGCAGTACTTC
>TRBV3-1|.|.|TRBJ2-2
CASSRAFNTGELFF
TGTGCCAGCAGCAGGGCCTTCAACACCGGGGAGCTGTTTTTT
>TRBV30|.|.|TRBJ2-2
CAWRVGTGELFF
TGTGCCTGGAGAGTCGGGACCGGGGAGCTGTTTTTT
>TRBV20-1|.|.|TRBJ1-1
CGLYGPEAFF
TGCGGCTTGTATGGGCCTGAAGCTTTCTTT
>TRBV30|.|.|TRBJ1-2
CAWSPYRLNGYTF
TGTGCCTGGAGCCCGTATCGGCTGAACGGCTACACCTTC
>TRBV12-5|.|.|TRBJ2-3
CASGTGDTQYF
TGTGCTAGTGGTACTGGAGATACGCAGTATTTT
>TRBV12-3/TRBV12-4|.|.|TRBJ2-1
CASSPGMVNEQFF
TGTGCCAGCAGCCCTGGGATGGTCAATGAGCAGTTCTTC
>TRBV3-1|.|.|TRBJ2-7
CASSQRAYEQYF
TGTGCCAGCAGCCAAAGGGCCTACGAGCAGTACTTC
>TRBV27|TRBD2|.|TRBJ2-3
CASSLTSGRVVYTDTQYF
TGTGCCAGCAGTCTGACTAGCGGGAGGGTAGTTTACACAGATACGCAGTATTTT
>TRBV29-1|.|.|TRBJ2-2
CSVDVGPTGELFF
TGCAGCGTTGACGTAGGGCCCACCGGGGAGCTGTTTTTT
>TRBV11-2|.|.|TRBJ1-4
CASSFTRTNEKLFF
TGTGCCAGCAGCTTTACTAGAACTAATGAAAAACTGTTTTTT
>TRBV6-5|TRBD2|once|TRBJ2-7
CASSPTSGRDEQYF
TGTGCCAGCAGCCCGACTAGCGGGAGAGACGAGCAGTACTTC
>TRBV29-1|.|once|TRBJ2-7
CSVEGGPHFEQYF
TGCAGCGTTGAAGGGGGACCTCATTTCGAGCAGTACTTC
>TRBV12-3/TRBV12-4|.|few|TRBJ2-1
CASNRGNEQFF
TGTGCCAGCAACCGGGGGAATGAGCAGTTCTTC
>TRBV20-1|.|.|TRBJ2-5
CSASSVGTQYF
TGCAGTGCTAGCTCTGTGGGGACCCAGTACTTC
>TRBV29-1|TRBD1|.|TRBJ2-7
CSAKKGQGFVYEQYF
TGCAGCGCCAAGAAAGGACAGGGCTTTGTCTACGAGCAGTACTTC
>TRBV6-5|.|.|TRBJ2-3
CASSQGGSSTDTQYF
TGTGCCAGCAGTCAAGGGGGGTCTAGCACAGATACGCAGTATTTT
>TRBV29-1|.|.|TRBJ1-1
CSARNMNTEAFF
TGCAGCGCTAGGAACATGAACACTGAAGCTTTCTTT
>TRBV15|.|.|TRBJ2-2
CATSTRLEAGELFF
TGTGCCACCAGCACCAGACTAGAAGCCGGGGAGCTGTTTTTT
>TRBV3-1|.|once|TRBJ2-7
CASSQGLGGYYEQYF
TGTGCCAGCAGCCAGGGACTGGGAGGTTACTACGAGCAGTACTTC
>TRBV28|.|once|TRBJ2-7
CASRLGTVQYF
TGTGCCAGCAGACTAGGTACGGTGCAGTACTTC
>TRBV29-1|TRBD2|once|TRBJ2-3
CSVWSGRAEYTDTQYF
TGCAGCGTTTGGAGCGGGAGGGCCGAGTACACAGATACGCAGTATTTT
>TRBV29-1|.|once|TRBJ2-1
CSVEGFDYNEQFF
TGCAGCGTTGAAGGCTTTGATTACAATGAGCAGTTCTTC
>TRBV20-1|.|.|TRBJ2-1
CSARVSFHEQFF
TGCAGTGCTAGAGTTAGTTTTCATGAGCAGTTCTTC
>TRBV14|.|.|TRBJ2-5
CASSQNRPFQETQYF
TGTGCCAGCAGCCAAAATCGACCCTTCCAAGAGACCCAGTACTTC
>TRBV5-1|.|.|TRBJ2-5
CASSYDSLSGETQYF
TGCGCCAGCAGCTATGACAGTTTAAGTGGCGAGACCCAGTACTTC
>TRBV4-2|TRBD1|few|TRBJ2-2
CASSKGQGVFGDTGELFF
TGTGCCAGCAGCAAGGGACAGGGGGTATTCGGCGACACCGGGGAGCTGTTTTTT
>TRBV29-1|.|.|TRBJ2-5
CSVADRRGGETQYF
TGCAGCGTCGCTGACAGGAGGGGAGGGGAGACCCAGTACTTC
>TRBV20-1|TRBD1|.|TRBJ1-2
CSARDRFGQGAWENYGYTF
TGCAGTGCTAGAGACCGATTTGGACAGGGGGCTTGGGAAAACTATGGCTACACCTTC
>TRBV4-2|TRBD1|.|TRBJ2-7
CASSLTRQGGEQYF
TGTGCCAGCAGCCTAACGAGACAGGGTGGCGAGCAGTACTTC
>TRBV29-1|TRBD1|.|TRBJ2-4
CSVEGDRGPKNIQYF
TGCAGCGTTGAAGGGGACAGGGGTCCCAAAAACATTCAGTACTTC
>TRBV5-1|.|.|TRBJ2-7
CASSFWNEQYF
TGCGCCAGCAGCTTCTGGAACGAGCAGTACTTC